One sample yielded the 19 T cell receptor beta chains listed below, sequenced in a study of T-cell reconstitution after alpha-beta-depleted transplantation in children. Unique molecular identifiers featured in how the TCRbeta library was prepared. TCRdb re-analysed the PCR reads in MiXCR, keeping a single row per CDR3 protein. The table records under 400,000 distinct CDR3 sequences, around 25% of them present only once. Sample: PBMCs, mostly from graft donor cells, taken 180 days after TCRalphabeta/CD19-depleted stem cell transplant. The source of these receptors is a male patient aged 10 to 17 who had a stem cell transplant for acute lymphoblastic leukemia, so the T cells may come from the graft donor.

This clonotype was picked up a small number of times. A junction boundary mismatches the germline segment, possibly from a read error. Written as DNA, the CDR3 is TGCAGTGCTAGATCGAGGGTGGAATCGAGGCTCTTC. Its translation: CSARSRVESRLF. The chain joins TRBV20-1 to TRBJ2-1; D possibly corresponds to TRBD2 (5 bases). Germline CDR1 DFQATT, CDR2 SNEGSKA (reference sequence). This CDR3 contains 12 residues.

There are a few counts of this clonotype. The J gene is TRBJ2-5, the V gene TRBV5-1, with 10 nucleotides matching TRBD2. CDR1 and CDR2 (germline): SGHRS, YFSETQ. The CDR3 is 16 residues long. V was pared by 0 bases and J by 3 bases, with 5 bases of the junction left unmatched. The CDR3 spells CASSLGLAGVEETQYF. CDR3 nucleotide sequence: TGCGCCAGCAGCTTGGGGCTAGCGGGAGTTGAAGAGACCCAGTACTTC.

This clonotype has just a few counts. The chain is built from TRBV20-1 and TRBJ2-7; D possibly corresponds to TRBD2 (6 bases). There are 15 residues in the CDR3. The V end was cut by 0 bases, the J end by 0 bases, with 12 bases between. CDR1 is DFQATT, CDR2 SNEGSKA, per germline (reference sequence). CDR3 DNA: TGCAGTGCTAGAGATCAGACTAGACTCTCCTACGAGCAGTACTTC. It yields the protein CSARDQTRLSYEQYF.

This chain links TRBV10-2 with TRBJ2-1; D possibly corresponds to TRBD2 (5 bases). Trimming took off 3 bases at V and 5 bases at J, with 11 bases between the two ends. The CDR3 spans 14 residues. The germline gives CDR1 WSHSY, CDR2 SAAADI. The CDR3, as DNA: TGCGCCAGCAGTGAAATCTCGGGGAACAATGAGCAGTTCTTC. Translating it yields CASSEISGNNEQFF.

This clonotype was seen a handful of times. The chain uses TRBV27 and TRBJ2-7, with 8 bases aligning to TRBD2. CDR3 length equals 18 residues. Trimming took 2 bases from V and 1 from J; bases not matched to a gene: 13. The germline V gene has CDR1 MNHEY and CDR2 SMNVEV (reference sequence). CDR3: CASSLGAGVTYGSYEQYF. In DNA form, the CDR3 reads TGTGCCAGCAGTTTAGGAGCGGGAGTGACCTACGGATCCTACGAGCAGTACTTC.

The chain has TRBV7-4 and TRBJ2-2; D unclear. The CDR3 sequence is 16 residues long. From germline, CDR1 is SGHVT and CDR2 SQSDAQ. V was shortened by 1 base and J by 4 bases, with 13 bases between the two germline ends. CDR3 DNA: TGTGCCAGCAGCTTAGTGGGCACCCTTAGCACCGGGGAGCTGTTTTTT. Amino acids: CASSLVGTLSTGELFF.

The gene calls are TRBV5-1 and TRBJ1-2, with TRBD1 as a possible D gene (5 bases). Per the germline V gene, CDR1 is SGHRS and CDR2 is YFSETQ. The CDR3 extends over 17 amino acids. Trimming pared 0 bases from V and 4 bases from J, leaving 19 bases between. The DNA of the CDR3 is TGCGCCAGCAGCTTGGGAAGGGGACGGCACCTCCCCTATGGCTACACCTTC. Encoded protein: CASSLGRGRHLPYGYTF.

This clonotype occurred a few times. The chain recombines TRBV20-1 with TRBJ2-5, with D possibly being TRBD1 or TRBD2 (5 bases each). Deletions cut 6 bases from V and 7 bases from J, with 18 bases between. The CDR3 consists of 13 residues. Germline V gene sequence: CDR1 DFQATT, CDR2 SNEGSKA (reference sequence). In DNA form, the CDR3 reads TGCAGTGCGCGAAAAGGGGTTGGGGGGACCCAGTACTTC. It translates to CSARKGVGGTQYF.

This clonotype was seen only a few times. The V call is TRBV20-1, the J call TRBJ2-3; TRBD1 or TRBD2 may be the D gene (5 bases each). Per the germline V gene, CDR1 is DFQATT and CDR2 is SNEGSKA (reference sequence). The CDR3 has 15 amino acids. Between the trimmed V and J ends, which lost 5 bases and 2 bases, there was a span of 17 bases. This chain's CDR3 is CSAVRGALTTDTQYF. The CDR3 coding sequence is TGCAGTGCTGTTCGGGGCGCTCTGACCACAGATACGCAGTATTTT.

Note on this clonotype: Compared with germline, one end of the junction differs, possibly owing to a read error. J is TRBJ2-1 and V is TRBV12-3 or TRBV12-4, with TRBD2 as a possible D gene (6 bases). This CDR3 is built from 13 residues. As DNA, the CDR3 is TGTGCCAGCAGTCTAGCGTTTTCCCATGAGCAGTTCTTC. The encoded protein is CASSLAFSHEQFF.

The CDR3 DNA sequence: TGTGCCAGCAGGAGGGACAGGGACTACACCTTC. This encodes CASRRDRDYTF. The chain has TRBV2 and TRBJ1-2; 9 nucleotides align to TRBD1. Germline trimming cut 6 bases from V and 10 bases from J; bases unmatched to any gene: 3. The CDR3 runs to 11 residues. The germline CDR1 and CDR2 sequences are SNHLY and FYNNEI. The entire variable domain, with the rest obtained from reference TRBV2 and TRBJ1-2, is as follows: EPEVTQTPSHQVTQMGQEVILRCVPISNHLYFYWYRQILGQKVEFLVSFYNNEISEKSEIFDDQFSVERPDGSNFTLKIRSTKLEDSAMYFCASRRDRDYTFGSGTRLTVV.

This clonotype showed up just a few times. This chain uses TRBV5-1 with TRBJ2-1; 7 nucleotides align to TRBD2. With V trimmed by 0 bases and J by 5 bases, 11 bases remained unmatched. The CDR3 spans 17 residues. The germline V gene has CDR1 SGHRS and CDR2 YFSETQ. The DNA of the CDR3 is TGCGCCAGCAGCTTGGCTCCTCGGCTAGCGGCCGACAATGAGCAGTTCTTC. This encodes CASSLAPRLAADNEQFF.

The chain employs TRBV11-2 and TRBJ2-1, with 10 bases matching TRBD2. This CDR3 has 19 amino acids. Trimming at V came to 1 base and at J to 5 bases, leaving 14 bases not matched to a gene. Germline values: CDR1 SGHAT, CDR2 FQNNGV. For the CDR3, the DNA is TGTGCCAGCAGCTTAGTATATCTTGGGGCTGGGACTAGCGACAATGAGCAGTTCTTC. This encodes CASSLVYLGAGTSDNEQFF.

This rearrangement joins TRBV30 to TRBJ2-1, with 9 bases that match TRBD2. The CDR3 totals 16 residues. V lost 0 bases and J lost 7; bases outside the gene matches: 10. Germline V lookup: CDR1 GTSNPN, CDR2 SVGIG (reference sequence). The CDR3, as DNA: TGTGCCTGGAGTGTACTTGGCGGGGGGGCCGAGAATGAGCAGTTCTTC. It translates to CAWSVLGGGAENEQFF. Based on the CDR3 plus reference TRBV30 and TRBJ2-1, the full variable domain is SQTIHQWPATLVQPVGSPLSLECTVEGTSNPNLYWYRQAAGRGLQLLFYSVGIGQISSEVPQNLSASRPQDRQFILSSKKLLLSDSGFYLCAWSVLGGGAENEQFFGPGTRLTVL.

The genes are TRBV5-6 and TRBJ2-4, with D hard to call. Germline CDR1 is SGHDT and CDR2 is YYEEEE. V was pared by 3 bases and J by 3 bases, with 13 bases between. The CDR3 contains 15 residues. The CDR3 region has the DNA TGTGCCAGCAGCTACCTTCGGCTTATCAAAAACATTCAGTACTTC. Translation: CASSYLRLIKNIQYF.

This clonotype was observed at least ten times. The chain combines TRBV20-1 with TRBJ2-2; unclear D gene. The V end was cut by 0 bases, the J end by 0 bases, with 8 bases between. Germline loops: CDR1 DFQATT, CDR2 SNEGSKA (reference sequence). This CDR3 spans 15 amino acids. This CDR3 is CSARENDPNTGELFF. In nucleotides, the CDR3 is TGCAGTGCTAGAGAGAATGACCCGAACACCGGGGAGCTGTTTTTT.

The chain is built from TRBV7-6 and TRBJ2-7; no clear D. This CDR3 spans 14 amino acids. V was pared by 7 bases and J by 5 bases, with 18 bases between. Looked up from germline, CDR1 is SGHVS and CDR2 is FNYEAQ. Here the CDR3 reads CASTRHPGGHEQYF. In DNA form, the CDR3 reads TGTGCCAGCACCCGACATCCCGGCGGCCACGAGCAGTACTTC. Using reference TRBV7-6 and TRBJ2-7 for the parts outside the CDR3, the full variable domain is GAGVSQSPRYKVTKRGQDVALRCDPISGHVSLYWYRQALGQGPEFLTYFNYEAQQDKSGLPNDRFSAERPEGSISTLTIQRTEQRDSAMYRCASTRHPGGHEQYFGPGTRLTVT.

This sequence joins TRBV5-1 and TRBJ2-1; 7 bases align to TRBD1. Trimming at V came to 0 bases and at J to 5 bases, leaving 8 bases not matched to a gene. The CDR3 totals 16 residues. The germline V gene encodes CDR1 SGHRS and CDR2 YFSETQ. CDR3 coding DNA: TGCGCCAGCAGCTTGGTGGCAGGTCAGGGGGACAATGAGCAGTTCTTC. It yields the protein CASSLVAGQGDNEQFF.

This clonotype was counted a few times. The chain carries TRBV18 and TRBJ1-1, with unresolved D. Trimming stripped 8 bases from V and 0 bases from J, with 7 bases between. Germline V gene data show CDR1 as KGHSH and CDR2 as LQKENI. The CDR3 has 12 residues. The CDR3 here is CASAVMNTEAFF. In DNA form, the CDR3 reads TGTGCCAGCGCGGTCATGAACACTGAAGCTTTCTTT.